This is a list of T cell receptor beta chains from one sample in a study of T cells in localized non-small cell lung cancer. Profiled with immunoSEQ multiplex PCR; TCRdb holds only in-frame clones, not every one. The table shows tens of thousands of clones, with about 78% occurring only once. Sample: peripheral blood, taken before any cancer treatment. These TCRs come from an older male donor with stage II squamous cell lung carcinoma. Both conserved end residues are part of each CDR3.

18	TRBV7-3	TRBJ2-2	CASSPRPETGGAPGELFF
16	TRBV15	TRBJ2-1	CATSRDRTSGYNEQFF
11	TRBV6-1	TRBJ2-7	CASVTNFKQYF
16	TRBV14	TRBJ2-1	CASSQGASNRRDEQFF
12	TRBV18	TRBJ2-4	CASSPEQNIQYF
17	TRBV18	TRBJ2-7	CASSLNRKGWGSYEQYF
13	TRBV7-3	TRBJ1-5	CASSQGWNQPQHF
15	TRBV7-2	TRBJ1-6	CASSSGTANNSPLHF
14	TRBV5-5	TRBJ2-3	CASSLVAPTDTQYF
14	TRBV27	TRBJ2-7	CASSLASGYYEQYF
13	TRBV10-3	TRBJ1-2	CAISDQANYGYTF
15	TRBV7-2	TRBJ2-7	CASSLRAGGVYEQYF
15	TRBV5-1	TRBJ2-1	CASLSGGGGKNEQFF
13	TRBV10-3	TRBJ2-3	CAITDSYTDTQYF
15	TRBV7-2	TRBJ1-3	CASSFGQGLGNTIYF
13	TRBV7-3	TRBJ2-5	CASSVGQGETQYF
19	TRBV28	TRBJ1-5	CASSLSPGQGAVSNQPQHF
14	TRBV7-8	TRBJ2-7	CASSSSSAAYEQYF
15	TRBV5-1	TRBJ1-4	CASSLTGQRNEKLFF
14	TRBV4-3	TRBJ2-3	CASSLAGSTDTQYF
17	TRBV5-1	TRBJ2-3	CASSLARGGPGTDTQYF
13	TRBV30	TRBJ1-3	CAWSTGTGNTIYF
12	TRBV2	TRBJ2-3	CASSYRGDTQYF
13	TRBV2	TRBJ1-2	CASSEIGDYGYTF
15	TRBV6-1	TRBJ1-2	CASSGGDPGAIGYTF
14	TRBV10-3	TRBJ2-5	CAAGQGPTKETQYF
16	TRBV5-6	TRBJ1-5	CASSQMTGDSNQPQHF
11	TRBV11-2	TRBJ2-7	CASSSQVEQYF
16	TRBV27	TRBJ2-1	CASSLPQGEAYNEQFF
15	TRBV28	TRBJ1-5	CASRAGGLTDQPQHF
13	TRBV5-1	TRBJ1-5	CASSLGINQPQHF
15	TRBV7-3	TRBJ2-5	CASSSGTGSYETQYF